The T cell receptor beta chain described here comes from a study of shared clonotypes between healthy human individuals. The method was immunoSEQ multiplex PCR; TCRdb's version includes in-frame clones alone and lacks a portion of them. This sample has roughly 1,500,000 clones, with 98% to 99% found just once. CDR1 is SGHTA, CDR2 FQGTGA, per germline. The CDR3 totals 16 residues. The junction had 5 bases not matched to a gene; V was cut back by 4 bases and J by 3 bases. This sequence was found in a man aged 25 to 40 in good health. The chain uses TRBV7-3 and TRBJ2-2; 10 bases align to TRBD1. Sequenced: naive CD4+ T cells sorted from blood. Noted subset: CD45RA+ positively selected. CDR3 DNA: TGTGCCAGCAGCTCTAGACAGGGGGCAGACACCGGGGAGCTGTTTTTT. Translating it yields CASSSRQGADTGELFF.